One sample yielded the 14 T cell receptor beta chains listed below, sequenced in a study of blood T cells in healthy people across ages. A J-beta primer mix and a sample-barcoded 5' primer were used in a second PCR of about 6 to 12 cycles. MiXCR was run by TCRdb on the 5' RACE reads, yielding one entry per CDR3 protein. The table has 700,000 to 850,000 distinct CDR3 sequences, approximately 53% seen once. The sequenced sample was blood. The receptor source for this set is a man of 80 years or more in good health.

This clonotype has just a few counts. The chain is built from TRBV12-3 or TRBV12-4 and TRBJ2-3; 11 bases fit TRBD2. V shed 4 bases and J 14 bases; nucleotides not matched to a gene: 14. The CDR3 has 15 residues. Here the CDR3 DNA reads TGTGCCAGCAGTTCCCTAGCGGGAGGTCACAGATACGCGTATTTT. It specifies CASSSLAGGHRYAYF.

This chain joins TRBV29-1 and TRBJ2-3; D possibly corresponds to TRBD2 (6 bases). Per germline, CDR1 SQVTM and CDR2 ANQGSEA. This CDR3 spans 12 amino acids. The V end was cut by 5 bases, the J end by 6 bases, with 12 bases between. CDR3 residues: CSVSSGEDTQYF. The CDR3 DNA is TGCAGCGTTAGTTCGGGGGAGGATACGCAGTATTTT.

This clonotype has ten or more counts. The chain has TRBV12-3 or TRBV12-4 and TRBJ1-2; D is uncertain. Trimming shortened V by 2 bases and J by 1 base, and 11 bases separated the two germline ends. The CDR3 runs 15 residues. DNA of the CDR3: TGTGCCAGCAGTTTATCCGAGTGGGGTAACTATGGCTACACCTTC. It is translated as CASSLSEWGNYGYTF.

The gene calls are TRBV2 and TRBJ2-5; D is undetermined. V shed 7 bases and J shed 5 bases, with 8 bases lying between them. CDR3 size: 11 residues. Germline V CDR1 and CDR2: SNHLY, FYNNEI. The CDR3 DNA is TGTGCCAGCAAGACCAGCGAGACCCAGTACTTC. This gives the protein CASKTSETQYF.

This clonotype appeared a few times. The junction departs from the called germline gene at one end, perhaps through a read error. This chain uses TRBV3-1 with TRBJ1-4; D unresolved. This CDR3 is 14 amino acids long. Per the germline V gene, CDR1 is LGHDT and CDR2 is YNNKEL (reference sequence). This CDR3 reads CASSQVTIGEKLFF. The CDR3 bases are TGTGCTAGCAGCCAGGTGACCATAGGGGAAAAACTGTTTTTT.

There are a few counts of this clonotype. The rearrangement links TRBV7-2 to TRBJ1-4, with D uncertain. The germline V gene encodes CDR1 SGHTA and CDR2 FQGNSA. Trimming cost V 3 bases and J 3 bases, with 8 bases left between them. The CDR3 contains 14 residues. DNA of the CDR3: TGTGCCAGCAGCTTCGGCAGTCCTAATGAAAAACTGTTTTTT. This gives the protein CASSFGSPNEKLFF.

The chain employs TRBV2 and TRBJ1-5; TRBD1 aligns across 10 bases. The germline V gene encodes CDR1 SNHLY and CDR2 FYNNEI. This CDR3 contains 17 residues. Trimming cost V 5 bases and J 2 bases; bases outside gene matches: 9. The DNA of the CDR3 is TGTGCCAGCAGTCCGTTACCAGGGACAGGGGGCAATCAGCCCCAGCATTTT. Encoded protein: CASSPLPGTGGNQPQHF.

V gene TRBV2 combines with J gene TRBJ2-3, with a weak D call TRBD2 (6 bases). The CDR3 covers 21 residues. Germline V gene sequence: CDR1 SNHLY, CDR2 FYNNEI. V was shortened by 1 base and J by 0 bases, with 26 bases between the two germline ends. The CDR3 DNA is TGTGCCAGCAGTGAAGTCAGGACCGCCAGGCTAGCGATCACTAGCACAGATACGCAGTATTTT. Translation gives CASSEVRTARLAITSTDTQYF.

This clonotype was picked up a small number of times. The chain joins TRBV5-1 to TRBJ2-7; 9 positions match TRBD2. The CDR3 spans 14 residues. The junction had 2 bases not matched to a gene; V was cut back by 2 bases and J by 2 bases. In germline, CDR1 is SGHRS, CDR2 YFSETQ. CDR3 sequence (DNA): TGCGCCAGCAGCTTTTCTAGCGGGGCCTACGAGCAGTACTTC. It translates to CASSFSSGAYEQYF.

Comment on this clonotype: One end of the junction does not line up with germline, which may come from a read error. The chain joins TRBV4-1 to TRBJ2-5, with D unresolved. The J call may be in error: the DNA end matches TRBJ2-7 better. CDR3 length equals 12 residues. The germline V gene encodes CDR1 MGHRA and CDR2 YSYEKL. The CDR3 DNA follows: TGCGCCAGCGGCCAAGAGGCCAACGAGCAGTACTTC. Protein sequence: CASGQEANEQYF.

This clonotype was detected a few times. The CDR3 bases are TGTGCCAGCAGCCCACCCGGGACTAGCGTTAGATACGCGTATTTT. Protein: CASSPPGTSVRYAYF. V and J are TRBV7-2 and TRBJ2-3, with 10 nucleotides matching TRBD2. Germline values: CDR1 SGHTA, CDR2 FQGNSA. The CDR3 has 15 amino acids. V lost 5 bases, J lost 14 bases, and 16 bases stayed unmatched.

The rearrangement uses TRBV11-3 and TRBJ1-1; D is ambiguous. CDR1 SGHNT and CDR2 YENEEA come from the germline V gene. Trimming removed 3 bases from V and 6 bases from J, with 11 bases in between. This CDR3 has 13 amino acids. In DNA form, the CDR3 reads TGTGCCAGCAGCTTTGCTGCGGGTTCTGAAGCTTTCTTT. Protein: CASSFAAGSEAFF.

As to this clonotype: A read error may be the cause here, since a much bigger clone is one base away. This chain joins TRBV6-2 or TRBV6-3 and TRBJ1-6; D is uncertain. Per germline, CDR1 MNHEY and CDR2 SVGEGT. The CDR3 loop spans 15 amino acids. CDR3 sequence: CTSKQSGWNNSPLHF. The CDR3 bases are TGTACCAGCAAACAGTCGGGGTGGAATAATTCACCCCTCCACTTT.

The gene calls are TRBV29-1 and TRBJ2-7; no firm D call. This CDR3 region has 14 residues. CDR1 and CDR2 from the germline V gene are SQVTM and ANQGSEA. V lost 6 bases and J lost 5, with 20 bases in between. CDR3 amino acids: CSVRAPGGSDEQYF. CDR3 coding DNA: TGCAGCGTAAGGGCCCCTGGTGGGTCCGACGAGCAGTACTTC.